Listed below are T cell receptor beta chains from one sample, sequenced in a study of early T cells in non-severe SARS-CoV-2 infection. TCRdb re-called the 5' RACE reads with MiXCR, one entry per CDR3 protein. Of about 100,000 distinct CDR3 sequences listed, less than 15% are singletons. The sequenced sample was whole blood. These receptors originate from an adult who was a healthcare worker with PCR-confirmed SARS-CoV-2 infection or an uninfected control (not recorded which). The CDR3 runs from the conserved cysteine through the conserved F or W. The D gene is left open where the match is weak. Clone size is given for some rows only: seen once, a few or many times, or a class if the clone is expanded.

j_gene | v_gene | abundance | d_gene | CDR3aa
TRBJ1-6 | TRBV2 | few | TRBD1 | CASRVTGGNSPLHF
TRBJ2-3 | TRBV14 | NA | NA | CASSQKRVRRDQDTQYF
TRBJ1-1 | TRBV20-1 | NA | NA | CSARDAGRPMNTEAFF
TRBJ2-5 | TRBV4-2 | many | TRBD2 | CASSRGTSGYQETQYF
TRBJ2-2 | TRBV19 | few | TRBD1 | CASSVDRGHGELFF
TRBJ2-7 | TRBV28 | NA | NA | CATWRDREAYEQYF
TRBJ2-3 | TRBV20-1 | many | TRBD1 | CSARDPTGSKDTQYF
TRBJ2-1 | TRBV11-2 | many | NA | CASSSPRGGLNEQFF
TRBJ2-3 | TRBV27 | many | NA | CASSGDTGIRTDTQYF
TRBJ2-3 | TRBV18 | NA | NA | CASSSATDTQYF
TRBJ2-3 | TRBV7-2 | many | NA | CASSLGPPLRGQYF
TRBJ2-3 | TRBV19 | many | TRBD1 | CASAGQGAADTQYF
TRBJ1-6 | TRBV20-1 | NA | NA | CSAPQTGGYNSPLHF
TRBJ2-1 | TRBV18 | NA | NA | CVSSPRALIYNEQFF
TRBJ2-7 | TRBV28 | many | NA | CAISRGRPHEQYF
TRBJ2-2 | TRBV20-1 | NA | NA | CSANTGNTGELFF
TRBJ2-1 | TRBV11-2 | NA | NA | CASRRIASGGVLAYNEQFF
TRBJ2-1 | TRBV6-5 | few | TRBD2 | CASSRGGNEQFF
TRBJ2-3 | TRBV4-1 | NA | NA | CASSQPQDTQYF
TRBJ1-3 | TRBV20-1 | NA | NA | CSARTGNTIYF
TRBJ2-1 | TRBV6-5 | few | NA | CASRADRAGNNEQFF
TRBJ2-7 | TRBV6-5 | NA | NA | CASSYTGRLEDEQYF
TRBJ2-2 | TRBV29-1 | NA | NA | CSVGQLNTGELFF
TRBJ2-5 | TRBV5-6 | NA | TRBD1 | CATRGRGQQETQYF
TRBJ2-3 | TRBV23-1 | NA | NA | CASSPQLGQSSTDTQYF
TRBJ2-2 | TRBV20-1 | once | NA | CSAKRQGGDTGELFF
TRBJ2-7 | TRBV28 | few | NA | CAIRSPATYEQYF
TRBJ2-2 | TRBV20-1 | few | NA | CSAPQGMSTGELFF
TRBJ2-3 | TRBV6-4 | NA | NA | CASSQADGDTQYF
TRBJ2-3 | TRBV18 | few | NA | CASSLLDTQYF
TRBJ2-5 | TRBV5-4 | many | NA | CASSHRRGGDETQYF
TRBJ1-2 | TRBV12-3/TRBV12-4 | NA | NA | CASSLGGTAYGYTF